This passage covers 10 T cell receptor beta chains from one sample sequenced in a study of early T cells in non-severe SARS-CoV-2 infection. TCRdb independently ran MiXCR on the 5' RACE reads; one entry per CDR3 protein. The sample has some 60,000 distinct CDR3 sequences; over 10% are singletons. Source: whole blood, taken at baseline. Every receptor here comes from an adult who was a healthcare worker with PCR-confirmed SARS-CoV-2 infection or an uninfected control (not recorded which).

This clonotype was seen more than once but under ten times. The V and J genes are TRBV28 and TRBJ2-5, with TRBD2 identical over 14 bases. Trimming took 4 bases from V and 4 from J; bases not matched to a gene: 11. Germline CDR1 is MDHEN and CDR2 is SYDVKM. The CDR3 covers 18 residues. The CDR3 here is CASSSLATSGRARETQYF. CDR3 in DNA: TGTGCCAGCAGTTCCTTGGCGACTAGCGGGAGGGCCAGAGAGACCCAGTACTTC.

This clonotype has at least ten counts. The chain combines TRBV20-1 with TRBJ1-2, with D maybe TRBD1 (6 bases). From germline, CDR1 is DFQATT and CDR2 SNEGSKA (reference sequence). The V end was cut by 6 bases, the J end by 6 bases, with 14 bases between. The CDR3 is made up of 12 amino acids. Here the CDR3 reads CSALEGGHGYTF. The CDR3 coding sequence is TGCAGTGCCCTAGAAGGGGGACATGGCTACACCTTC.

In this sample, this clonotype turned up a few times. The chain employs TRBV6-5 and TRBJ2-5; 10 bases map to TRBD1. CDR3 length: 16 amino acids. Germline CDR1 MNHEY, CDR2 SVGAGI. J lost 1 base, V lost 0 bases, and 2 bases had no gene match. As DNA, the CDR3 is TGTGCCAGCAGTTACTCGACAGGGGGCGGCCAAGAGACCCAGTACTTC. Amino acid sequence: CASSYSTGGGQETQYF.

DNA for the CDR3: TGTGCCAGCAGTTACTCGACAGGGGTGGACACTGAAGCTTTCTTT. Translating gives CASSYSTGVDTEAFF. V is TRBV6-2 or TRBV6-3 and J is TRBJ1-1, with 8 positions matching TRBD1. Germline CDR1 is MNHEY and CDR2 is SVGEGT. V trimming: 0 bases; J trimming: 3 bases; junction bases outside the gene matches: 3. CDR3 length: 15 amino acids.

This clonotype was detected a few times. The CDR3 DNA reads as TGTGCCAGCAGCCCCCGGGACAGGGGCTGGGCCAACGTCCTGACTTTC. Translated, it gives CASSPRDRGWANVLTF. J is TRBJ2-6 and V is TRBV11-2; 10 nucleotides match TRBD1. CDR1 and CDR2 (germline): SGHAT, FQNNGV. V trimming: 5 bases; J trimming: 5 bases; junction bases outside the gene matches: 6. CDR3 size: 16 residues.

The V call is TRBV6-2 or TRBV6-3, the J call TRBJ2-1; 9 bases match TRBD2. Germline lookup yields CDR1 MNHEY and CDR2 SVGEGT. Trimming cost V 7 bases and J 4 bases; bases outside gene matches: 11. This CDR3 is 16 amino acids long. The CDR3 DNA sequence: TGTGCCAGCACTTCTCCCTCTAGCGGGGTATACAATGAGCAGTTCTTC. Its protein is CASTSPSSGVYNEQFF.

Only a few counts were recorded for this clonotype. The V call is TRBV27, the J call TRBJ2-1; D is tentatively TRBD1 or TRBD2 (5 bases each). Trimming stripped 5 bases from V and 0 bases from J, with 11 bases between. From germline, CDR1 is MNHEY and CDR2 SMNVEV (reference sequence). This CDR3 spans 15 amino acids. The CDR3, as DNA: TGTGCCAGCAGTGTTGGGACCGGCTCCTACAATGAGCAGTTCTTC. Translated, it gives CASSVGTGSYNEQFF.

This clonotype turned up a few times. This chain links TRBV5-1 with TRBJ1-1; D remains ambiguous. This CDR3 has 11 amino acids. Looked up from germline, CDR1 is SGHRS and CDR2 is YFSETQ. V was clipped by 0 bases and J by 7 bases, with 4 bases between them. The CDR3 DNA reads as TGCGCCAGCAGCTTGGGGGTTGAAGCTTTCTTT. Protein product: CASSLGVEAFF.

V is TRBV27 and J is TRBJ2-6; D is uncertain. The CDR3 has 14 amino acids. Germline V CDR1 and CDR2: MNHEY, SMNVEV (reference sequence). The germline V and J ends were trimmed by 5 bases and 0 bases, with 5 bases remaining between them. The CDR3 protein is CASSRLSGANVLTF. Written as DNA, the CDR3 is TGTGCCAGCAGTCGCCTCTCTGGGGCCAACGTCCTGACTTTC.

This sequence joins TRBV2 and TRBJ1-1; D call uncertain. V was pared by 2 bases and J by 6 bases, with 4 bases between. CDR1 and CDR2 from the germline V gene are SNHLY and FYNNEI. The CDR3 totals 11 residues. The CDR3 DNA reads TGTGCCAGCAGTGAAAGAGCTGAAGCTTTCTTT. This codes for CASSERAEAFF. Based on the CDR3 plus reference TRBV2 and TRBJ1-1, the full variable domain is EPEVTQTPSHQVTQMGQEVILRCVPISNHLYFYWYRQILGQKVEFLVSFYNNEISEKSEIFDDQFSVERPDGSNFTLKIRSTKLEDSAMYFCASSERAEAFFGQGTRLTVV.